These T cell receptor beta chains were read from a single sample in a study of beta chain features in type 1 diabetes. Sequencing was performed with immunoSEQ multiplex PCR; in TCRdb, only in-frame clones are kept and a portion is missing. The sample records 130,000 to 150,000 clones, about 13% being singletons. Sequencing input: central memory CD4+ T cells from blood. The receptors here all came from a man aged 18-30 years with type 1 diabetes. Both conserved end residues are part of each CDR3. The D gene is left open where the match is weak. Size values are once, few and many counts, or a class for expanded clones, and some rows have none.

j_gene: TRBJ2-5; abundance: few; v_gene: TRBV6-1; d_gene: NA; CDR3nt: TGTGCCAGTGACCAGGGACTTTTACAAGAGACCCAGTACTTC; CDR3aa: CASDQGLLQETQYF
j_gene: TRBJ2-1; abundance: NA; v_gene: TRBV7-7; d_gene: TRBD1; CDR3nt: TGTGCCAGCAGCTCAACCGGGACAGGAAATTACAATGAGCAGTTCTTC; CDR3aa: CASSSTGTGNYNEQFF
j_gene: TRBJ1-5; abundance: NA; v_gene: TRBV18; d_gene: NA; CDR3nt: TGTGCCAGCTCACCAGGGGGGGACAATCAGCCCCAGCATTTT; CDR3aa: CASSPGGDNQPQHF
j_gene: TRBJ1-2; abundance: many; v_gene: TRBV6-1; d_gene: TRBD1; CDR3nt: TGTGCCAGCAGTGACGGGACAGGGGCATATGGCTACACCTTC; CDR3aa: CASSDGTGAYGYTF
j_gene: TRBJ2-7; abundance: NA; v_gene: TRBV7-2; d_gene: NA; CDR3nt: TGTACCAGCAGCTTAGTCGGGCTCGAAAGGGACGAGCAGTACTTC; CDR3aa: CTSSLVGLERDEQYF
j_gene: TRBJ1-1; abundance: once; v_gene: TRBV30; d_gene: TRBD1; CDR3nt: TGTGCCTGGAGTCAGGGGGGGAAGAACACTGAAGCTTTCTTT; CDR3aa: CAWSQGGKNTEAFF
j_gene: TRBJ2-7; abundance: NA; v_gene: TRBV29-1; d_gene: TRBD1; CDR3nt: TGCAGCGTGGGACAGGGGGCCCGGGAGCAGTACTTC; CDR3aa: CSVGQGAREQYF
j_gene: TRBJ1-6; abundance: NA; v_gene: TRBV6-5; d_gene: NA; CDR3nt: TGTGCCAGCAGGAGGGTTGATAATTCACCCCTCCACTTT; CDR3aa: CASRRVDNSPLHF
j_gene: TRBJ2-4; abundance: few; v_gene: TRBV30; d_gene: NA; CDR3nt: TGTGCCTGGAGCCCCACAGGAGTAGCCAAAAACATTCAGTACTTC; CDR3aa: CAWSPTGVAKNIQYF
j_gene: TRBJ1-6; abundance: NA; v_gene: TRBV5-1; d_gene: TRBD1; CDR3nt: TGCGCCAGCGCTACAGGGGAAAGCGGATCACCCCTCCACTTT; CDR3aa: CASATGESGSPLHF
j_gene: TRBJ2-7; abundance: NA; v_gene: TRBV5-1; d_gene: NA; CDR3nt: TGCGCCAGCAGCTTGCAACCAGGCGCCTCCTACGAGCAGTACTTC; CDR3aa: CASSLQPGASYEQYF
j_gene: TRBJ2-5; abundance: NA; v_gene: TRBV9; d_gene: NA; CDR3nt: TGTGCCAGCAGCGTAGGCCCTAGCGCCAGCCAAGAGACCCAGTACTTC; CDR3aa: CASSVGPSASQETQYF
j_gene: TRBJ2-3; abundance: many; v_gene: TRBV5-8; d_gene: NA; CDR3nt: TGTGCCAGCAGCTTGAGGGCAGATACGCAGTATTTT; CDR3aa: CASSLRADTQYF
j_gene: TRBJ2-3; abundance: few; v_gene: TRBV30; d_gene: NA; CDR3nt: TGTGCCGAACAGGATCTTGGTGGTACGCAGTATTTT; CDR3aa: CAEQDLGGTQYF
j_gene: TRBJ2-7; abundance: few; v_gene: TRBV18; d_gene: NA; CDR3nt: TGTGCCAGCTCACCGAAGGGACAATCCTACGAGCAGTACTTC; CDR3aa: CASSPKGQSYEQYF
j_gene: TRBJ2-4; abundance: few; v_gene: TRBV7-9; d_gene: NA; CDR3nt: TGTGCCAGCAGCTTAGGCGGGGCCGGGGACATTCAGTACTTC; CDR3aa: CASSLGGAGDIQYF
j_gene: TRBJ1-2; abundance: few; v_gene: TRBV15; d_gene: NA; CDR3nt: TGTGCCACCAGCTTGCAGGGAGACGGCTACACCTTC; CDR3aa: CATSLQGDGYTF
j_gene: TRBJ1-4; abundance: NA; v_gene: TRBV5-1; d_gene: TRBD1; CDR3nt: TGCGCCAGCAGGGTGTCGGGGACAGTTAAATCAACTAATGAAAAACTGTTTTTT; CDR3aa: CASRVSGTVKSTNEKLFF
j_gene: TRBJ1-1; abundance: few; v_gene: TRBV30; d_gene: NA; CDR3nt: TGTGCCTGGAGTGTACAGGGTGGTAACACTGAAGCTTTCTTT; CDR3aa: CAWSVQGGNTEAFF
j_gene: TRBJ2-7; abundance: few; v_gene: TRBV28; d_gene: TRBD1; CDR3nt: TGTGCCAGCAGGCCCACTGCCGGGACAGGGGGCTACGAGCAGTACTTC; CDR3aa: CASRPTAGTGGYEQYF
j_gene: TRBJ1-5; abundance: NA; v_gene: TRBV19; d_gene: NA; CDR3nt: TGTGCCAGTGACGACAGAAATAGCAATCAGCCCCAGCATTTT; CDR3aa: CASDDRNSNQPQHF
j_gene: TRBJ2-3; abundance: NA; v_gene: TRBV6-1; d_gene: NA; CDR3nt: TGTGCCAGCCTCTACAGGGTCGGGACAGATACGCAGTATTTT; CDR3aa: CASLYRVGTDTQYF
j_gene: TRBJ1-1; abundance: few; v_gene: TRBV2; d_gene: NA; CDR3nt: TGTGCCAGCAGTGAAGAAGGGAACACTGAAGCTTTCTTT; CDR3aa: CASSEEGNTEAFF
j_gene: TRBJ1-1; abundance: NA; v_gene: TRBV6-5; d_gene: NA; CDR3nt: TGTGCCAGCAGTGAAGAGGTGCGGGGCAAAGCTTTCTTT; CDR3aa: CASSEEVRGKAFF
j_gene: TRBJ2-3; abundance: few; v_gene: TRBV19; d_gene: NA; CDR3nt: TGTGCCAGTAGTATGGGGGAACCCCGCACAGATACGCAGTATTTT; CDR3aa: CASSMGEPRTDTQYF
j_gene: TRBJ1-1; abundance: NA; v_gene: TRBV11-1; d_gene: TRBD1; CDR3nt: TGTGCCAGCAGCCCGCGGGACAGAGGGAACACTGAAGCTTTCTTT; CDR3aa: CASSPRDRGNTEAFF
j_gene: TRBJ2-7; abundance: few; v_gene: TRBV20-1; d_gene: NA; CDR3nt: TGCAGTGTCGAACGCTCCTACGAGCAGTACTTC; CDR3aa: CSVERSYEQYF
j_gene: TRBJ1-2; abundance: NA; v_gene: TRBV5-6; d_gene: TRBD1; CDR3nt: TGTGCCAGCAGCGTAACCGGGACAGGGGGGGGCTATGGCTACACCTTC; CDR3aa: CASSVTGTGGGYGYTF
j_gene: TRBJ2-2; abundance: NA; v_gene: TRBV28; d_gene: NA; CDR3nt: TGTGCCACCCTATCCGGAGGTGGGAACACCGGGGAGCTGTTTTTT; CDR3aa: CATLSGGGNTGELFF
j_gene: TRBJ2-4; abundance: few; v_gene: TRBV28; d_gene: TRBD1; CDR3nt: TGTGCCAGCCGGGACAGCCTCCAAGCCAAAAACATTCAGTACTTC; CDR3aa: CASRDSLQAKNIQYF
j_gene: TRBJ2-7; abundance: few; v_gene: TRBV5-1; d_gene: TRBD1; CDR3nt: TGCGCCAGCAGCTGGCGGACCTACAGGGGCGAGCAGTACTTC; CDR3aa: CASSWRTYRGEQYF
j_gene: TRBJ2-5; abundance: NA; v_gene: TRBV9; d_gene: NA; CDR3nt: TGTGCCAGCAGCTCAGATCCGGGGGAAGAGACCCAGTACTTC; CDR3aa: CASSSDPGEETQYF
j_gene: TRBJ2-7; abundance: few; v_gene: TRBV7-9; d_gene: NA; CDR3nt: TGTGCCAGCAGTTCCTTGGAAGTGGTGTCCTACGAGCAGTACTTC; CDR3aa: CASSSLEVVSYEQYF
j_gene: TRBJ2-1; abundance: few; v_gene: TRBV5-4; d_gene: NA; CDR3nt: TGTGCCAGCAGTGTGACCAATGAGCAGTTCTTC; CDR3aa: CASSVTNEQFF
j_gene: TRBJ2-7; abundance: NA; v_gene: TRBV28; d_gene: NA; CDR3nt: TGTGCCAGCAGTCTCGGGACTCCCAGGGAGAACTTC; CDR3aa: CASSLGTPRENF
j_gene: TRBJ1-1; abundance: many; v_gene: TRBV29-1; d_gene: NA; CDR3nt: TGCAGCGTTGTCCGGGGTACGGTTGAAGCTTTCTTT; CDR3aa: CSVVRGTVEAFF
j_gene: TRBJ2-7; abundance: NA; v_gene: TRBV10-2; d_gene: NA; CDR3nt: TGCGCCAGCAGCGAAAAGTACGAGCAGTACTTC; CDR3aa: CASSEKYEQYF
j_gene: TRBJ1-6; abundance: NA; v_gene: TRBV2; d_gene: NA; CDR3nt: TGTGCCAGCAGCGGACAGCCCTCACCCCTCCACTTT; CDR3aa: CASSGQPSPLHF
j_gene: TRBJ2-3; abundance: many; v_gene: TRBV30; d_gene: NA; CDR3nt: TGTGCCTGGGACTACGCCTACCGGGATACGCAGTATTTT; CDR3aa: CAWDYAYRDTQYF
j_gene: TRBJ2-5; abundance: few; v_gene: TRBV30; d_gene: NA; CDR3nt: TGTGCCTGGAGTGGACAAGGCCAAGAGACCCAGTACTTC; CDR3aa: CAWSGQGQETQYF
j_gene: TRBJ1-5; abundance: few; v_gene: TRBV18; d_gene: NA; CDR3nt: TGTGCCAGCTCACCTTTTAGCAATCAGCCCCAGCATTTT; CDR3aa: CASSPFSNQPQHF
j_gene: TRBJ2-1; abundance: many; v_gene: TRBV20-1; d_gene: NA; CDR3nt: TGCAGTGCTAGAGTTCTTGAGCAGTTCTTC; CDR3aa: CSARVLEQFF
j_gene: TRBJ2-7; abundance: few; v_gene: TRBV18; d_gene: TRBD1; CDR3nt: TGTGCCAGCAGGGGTCAGGGGGACTCCTACGAGCAGTACTTC; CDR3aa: CASRGQGDSYEQYF
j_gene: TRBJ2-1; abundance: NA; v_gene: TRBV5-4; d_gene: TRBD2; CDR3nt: TGTGCCAGCAGCCAAGATTGGCGGGGGAACTACAATGAGCAGTTCTTC; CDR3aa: CASSQDWRGNYNEQFF
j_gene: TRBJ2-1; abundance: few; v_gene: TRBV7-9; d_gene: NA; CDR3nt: TGTGCCAGCAGCCGGACCGGGCACTCCTACAATGAGCAGTTCTTC; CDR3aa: CASSRTGHSYNEQFF